A few counts support the clone carrying this T cell receptor (beta chain). These data belong to a study of T cells in Graves' hyperthyroidism and ophthalmopathy. CDR1 SEHNR and CDR2 FQNEAQ come from the germline V gene (reference sequence). The CDR3 is 13 amino acids. Trimming cost V 6 bases and J 5 bases, with 8 bases left between them. Researchers amplified the TCR beta CDR3 regions from RNA transcripts. An initial round of RT-PCR targeting the TCR CDR3 relied on the HTBI primer set. TCRdb called the multiplex PCR reads again in MiXCR, with one record for every CDR3 protein. This table holds around 360,000 distinct CDR3 sequences, roughly 15% found once.

The origin of this receptor is a woman aged 55-75 years with Graves' ophthalmopathy. Source material: blood. The chain couples TRBV7-9 to TRBJ1-6; no reliable D call. CDR3 sequence: CASRGRNNSPLHF. CDR3 bases: TGTGCCAGCAGAGGTCGGAATAATTCACCCCTCCACTTT.